The 20 T cell receptor beta chains given below trace back to one sample, sequenced in a study of post-analysis software for immune sequencing data. The TCR beta cDNA libraries contained unique molecular identifiers. MiXCR, applied by TCRdb to the PCR reads, yields one record per CDR3 protein. Among hundreds of thousands of distinct CDR3 sequences listed, 55% to 60% were seen once. Study-level points and caveats: In patients, TRBV5-6, TRBV5-1 and TRBV20-1 belonged to four or five TRBV segments found more frequently than in controls.

These receptors' targets are unknown. Input material: blood. These receptors originate from a girl between 2 and 10 years old with multiple sclerosis.

The chain carries TRBV4-1 and TRBJ2-7; D perhaps matches TRBD2 (6 bases). The CDR3 is 15 residues long. V lost 4 bases and J lost 0, with 13 bases in between. CDR1 and CDR2 from the germline V gene are MGHRA and YSYEKL. The CDR3 DNA is TGCGCCAGCAGCCTTAGCGGTTCTAACTCCTACGAGCAGTACTTC. Translating gives CASSLSGSNSYEQYF.

Concerning this clonotype: One end of the junction is discordant with germline, which a read error may explain. The rearrangement links TRBV20-1 to TRBJ2-3, with 11 bases aligning to TRBD2. Germline CDR1 and CDR2: DFQATT and SNEGSKA (reference sequence). CDR3 length: 14 residues. The CDR3 spells CSARLAGGFDTQYF. The CDR3 DNA reads as TGCAGTGCTAGACTAGCGGGAGGATTCGATACACAGTATTTT.

The chain has TRBV20-1 and TRBJ2-3; D is unclear. This CDR3 is 15 amino acids long. From germline, CDR1 is DFQATT and CDR2 SNEGSKA (reference sequence). The V and J ends lost 3 bases and 1 base respectively, with 14 bases between them. The CDR3 reads CSASGPPPRTDTQYF. Here the CDR3 DNA reads TGCAGTGCTAGTGGGCCCCCCCCGCGCACAGATACGCAGTATTTT.

V is TRBV12-3 or TRBV12-4 and J is TRBJ1-4; the D is unclear. The CDR3 sequence is 13 residues long. V lost 1 base and J lost 7, with 7 bases in between. CDR3 sequence reads: CASSLGAPEKLFF. DNA for the CDR3: TGTGCCAGCAGTTTAGGGGCACCTGAAAAACTGTTTTTT.

V and J are TRBV5-6 and TRBJ2-1, with a possible D match to TRBD2 (6 bases). The CDR3 extends over 16 amino acids. Germline CDR1 is SGHDT and CDR2 is YYEEEE. V shed 6 bases and J shed 0 bases, with 16 bases lying between them. The CDR3 sequence: CASNRGSLSSYNEQFF. CDR3 nucleotides: TGTGCCAGCAACCGGGGGTCCCTAAGCTCCTACAATGAGCAGTTCTTC.

This rearrangement joins TRBV12-3 or TRBV12-4 to TRBJ1-2; a weak D match, TRBD1 (6 bases). Trimming stripped 3 bases from V and 7 bases from J, with 21 bases between. This CDR3 is built from 16 residues. The DNA for the CDR3 is TGTGCCAGCAGTTTTACGGGGAGCCAGGGGCGACGTGGCTACACCTTC. Translating it yields CASSFTGSQGRRGYTF.

The chain combines TRBV29-1 with TRBJ2-7; 7 bases are shared with TRBD1. The CDR3 runs 11 residues. Germline V CDR1 and CDR2: SQVTM, ANQGSEA. V gave up 7 bases and J gave up 9 bases; unmatched junction bases: 9. CDR3 nucleotides: TGCAGCGCCAGGGACAGTTGGGGGCAGTACTTC. Translated: CSARDSWGQYF.

The genes are TRBV5-1 and TRBJ2-3; 12 bases are shared with TRBD2. The germline V gene encodes CDR1 SGHRS and CDR2 YFSETQ. There are 15 residues in the CDR3. V lost 2 bases and J lost 5; bases outside the gene matches: 3. CDR3 in DNA: TGCGCCAGCAGCTTACTGGGACTAGCGGGAGATACGCAGTATTTT. Translated, it gives CASSLLGLAGDTQYF. The whole variable domain, filled in from reference TRBV5-1 and TRBJ2-3, reads KAGVTQTPRYLIKTRGQQVTLSCSPISGHRSVSWYQQTPGQGLQFLFEYFSETQRNKGNFPGRFSGRQFSNSRSEMNVSTLELGDSALYLCASSLLGLAGDTQYFGPGTRLTVL.

V gene TRBV7-9 combines with J gene TRBJ2-5; no definite D call. CDR1 and CDR2 from the germline V gene are SEHNR and FQNEAQ (reference sequence). The CDR3 totals 12 residues. Trimming removed 5 bases at V and 5 bases at J, with 9 bases between. The CDR3 sequence: CASSRRLETQYF. CDR3 DNA: TGTGCCAGCAGCCGTCGATTGGAGACCCAGTACTTC.

The chain links TRBV27 to TRBJ1-4, with a possible D match to TRBD1 (6 bases). Trimming removed 6 bases at V and 7 bases at J, with 18 bases between. This CDR3 spans 15 amino acids. From germline, CDR1 is MNHEY and CDR2 SMNVEV (reference sequence). CDR3 in DNA: TGTGCCAGCAGGATACAGGGAGACGGGGGTGAAAAACTGTTTTTT. Its protein is CASRIQGDGGEKLFF.

This rearrangement joins TRBV12-3 or TRBV12-4 to TRBJ1-5; 7 bases are shared with TRBD1. The CDR3 contains 12 residues. With V trimmed by 5 bases and J by 14 bases, 9 bases remained unmatched. CDR3 loop: CASSLRQGLKHF. DNA for the CDR3: TGTGCCAGCAGTCTCCGACAGGGCCTCAAGCATTTT.

This clonotype has only a few counts. The chain joins TRBV12-5 to TRBJ1-2; D unresolved. The germline V and J ends were trimmed by 2 bases and 7 bases, with 11 bases remaining between them. Per the germline V gene, CDR1 is LGHNT and CDR2 is FRNRAP. There are 13 residues in the CDR3. DNA for the CDR3: TGTGCTAGTGGTTTGCCACCCCTTCCTGGCTACACCTTC. Residues: CASGLPPLPGYTF.

The table lists this clonotype with a few counts. The DNA of the CDR3 is TGCGCCAGCAGAGGGGGCTTGGGCTCCTACAATGAGCAGTTCTTC. This sequence encodes CASRGGLGSYNEQFF. The chain recombines TRBV5-1 with TRBJ2-1, with TRBD1 identical over 7 bases. V lost 5 bases, J lost 0 bases, and 5 bases stayed unmatched. Germline CDR1 reads SGHRS; CDR2 reads YFSETQ. There are 15 residues in the CDR3.

The V gene is TRBV7-9, the J gene TRBJ1-1; 7 bases align to TRBD1. The germline V gene encodes CDR1 SEHNR and CDR2 FQNEAQ (reference sequence). The CDR3 is 16 amino acids. Trimming cost V 5 bases and J 2 bases; bases outside gene matches: 11. CDR3 nucleotide sequence: TGTGCCAGCAGCACGGACAGGCCCGAGTCCAACACTGAAGCTTTCTTT. As protein: CASSTDRPESNTEAFF.

The rearrangement joins TRBV11-2 to TRBJ2-2; D remains unclear. V lost 3 bases to trimming and J lost 3 bases, with 5 bases between them. The CDR3 consists of 13 residues. CDR1 is SGHAT, CDR2 FQNNGV, per germline. The DNA for the CDR3 is TGTGCCAGCAGCTTGGGCTACACCGGGGAGCTGTTTTTT. It codes for CASSLGYTGELFF.

This chain uses TRBV18 with TRBJ2-7, with 12 bases that match TRBD1. This CDR3 is built from 14 residues. V lost 3 bases, J lost 6 bases, and 3 bases stayed unmatched. Germline lookup yields CDR1 KGHSH and CDR2 LQKENI. The CDR3 DNA follows: TGTGCCAGCTCACCGGGACAGGGGGCGTCCGAGCAGTACTTC. Amino acids: CASSPGQGASEQYF. Based on the CDR3 plus reference TRBV18 and TRBJ2-7, the full variable domain is NAGVMQNPRHLVRRRGQEARLRCSPMKGHSHVYWYRQLPEEGLKFMVYLQKENIIDESGMPKERFSAEFPKEGPSILRIQQVVRGDSAAYFCASSPGQGASEQYFGPGTRLTVT.

This clonotype was observed a single time. The chain joins TRBV12-3 or TRBV12-4 to TRBJ2-5; a weak D match, TRBD1 (5 bases). Trimming removed 3 bases from V and 11 bases from J, with 16 bases in between. This CDR3 has 13 amino acids. CDR3 DNA: TGTGCCAGCAGTTTCTCGACAGCCTACGGGCAGTACTTC. It specifies CASSFSTAYGQYF.

The count of this clonotype is one. The V call is TRBV2, the J call TRBJ1-5, with 7 nucleotides matching TRBD1. J gave up 0 bases and V 6 bases, and 5 bases lay outside the gene matches. CDR1 and CDR2 from the germline V gene are SNHLY and FYNNEI. This CDR3 contains 15 residues. CDR3 in amino acids: CASSGTAISNQPQHF. The CDR3 DNA sequence: TGTGCCAGCAGCGGGACAGCCATTAGCAATCAGCCCCAGCATTTT.

V and J are TRBV29-1 and TRBJ2-3, with a possible D match to TRBD2 (5 bases). V lost 4 bases and J 6 bases, leaving 17 bases between the germline ends. Looked up from germline, CDR1 is SQVTM and CDR2 is ANQGSEA. This CDR3 has 14 residues. The CDR3 region has the DNA TGCAGCGTTGGGGAGTACCGTGGAACGGATACGCAGTATTTT. The encoded protein is CSVGEYRGTDTQYF.

This clonotype was seen more than once but under ten times. The gene calls are TRBV12-3 or TRBV12-4 and TRBJ1-2; 8 nucleotides match TRBD1. J gave up 10 bases and V 5 bases, and 9 bases lay outside the gene matches. The CDR3 has 13 amino acids. The CDR3 DNA reads TGTGCCAGCAGTCAGGGACAGGTCCGGGACTACACCTTC. Encoded protein: CASSQGQVRDYTF.